The sample holds one count of the clone carrying this T cell receptor (beta chain). As yet, its antigen is unknown. This clone may be a read error of a much larger clone one base away. This entry is derived from a study of blood T cells in healthy people across ages. About the study: Per two T cells, template switching captured roughly one barcoded beta molecule.

Then a second PCR, running about 6 to 11 cycles, was carried out with a sample-barcoded 5' primer and a J-beta primer mix. TCRdb re-called the 5' RACE reads through MiXCR, storing one row per CDR3 protein. The sample holds about 1,000,000 distinct CDR3 sequences, under 55% seen once. The CDR3 contains 17 residues. The ends were cut back, 1 base at V and 5 bases at J, with 18 bases in the middle. Per the germline V gene, CDR1 is MGHRA and CDR2 is YSYEKL. Whole-study findings and limits: Age brought a roughly linear fall in TCR beta diversity measured per million T cells.

The material sequenced was blood. This sequence joins TRBV4-1 and TRBJ2-1; D possibly matches TRBD1 or TRBD2 (5 bases each). The sequence came from a woman aged 60-75 years in good health. The CDR3 is CASSQVSGRTPHNEQFF. DNA of the CDR3: TGCGCCAGCAGCCAAGTATCGGGGCGAACTCCTCACAATGAGCAGTTCTTC.